Each of the 2 T cell receptor beta chains below was sequenced from the same sample in a study of blood T cell repertoires in COVID-19. Some clones are missing from TCRdb's copy, which holds only in-frame ones; the method was immunoSEQ multiplex PCR. The sample includes about 150,000 clones, 80% to 85% of them seen just once. Source material: PBMCs or T cells enriched from blood (not recorded which). The receptors derive from a woman between 45 and 65 years old who had been exposed to COVID-19.

This clone has just a few counts. The chain employs TRBV3-1 (or the pseudogene TRBV3-2) and TRBJ2-3, with TRBD2 matching 7 bases. J was trimmed by 6 bases and V by 0 bases; bases with no gene match: 9. Looked up from germline, CDR1 is LGHDT and CDR2 is YNNKEL (reference sequence). The CDR3 spans 16 residues. Here the CDR3 DNA reads TGTGCCAGCAGCCAAGACCCCATTGGGGGGGTGGATACGCAGTATTTT. Its translation: CASSQDPIGGVDTQYF.

J is TRBJ2-6 and V is TRBV6-5; D unresolved. The CDR3 has 16 residues. Trimming removed 0 bases at V and 0 bases at J, with 6 bases between. From germline, CDR1 is MNHEY and CDR2 SVGAGI. The DNA of the CDR3 is TGTGCCAGCAGTTACTCGCTAAGCTCTGGGGCCAACGTCCTGACTTTC. Translated, it gives CASSYSLSSGANVLTF.